The rows below give T cell receptor beta chains drawn from one sample of a study of immune evolution from preneoplasia to lung adenocarcinoma. The table came from immunoSEQ multiplex PCR; TCRdb's copy has only in-frame clones and leaves some out. The table lists about 2,000 clones, roughly 77% of them singletons. The specimen sequenced was FFPE normal lung tissue adjacent to the tumor. The receptors here all came from a person between 60 and 70 years old with lung adenocarcinoma. CDR3s include the opening cysteine and the closing phenylalanine or tryptophan. Fields, in order: CDR3 protein, V gene, clone size, J gene, D gene. The D gene is left open where the match is weak. Clone size appears in some rows only: once, few, many, or a class for an expanded clone.

CASSERSASGYEQYF | TRBV2 | once | TRBJ2-7 | TRBD2
CASSLDSWMNTEAFF | TRBV7-9 | NA | TRBJ1-1 | NA
CASSLVGRGDTEAFF | TRBV27 | NA | TRBJ1-1 | NA
CASSLKAWAGELFF | TRBV11-3 | NA | TRBJ2-2 | NA
CASSYRGTGPYNEQFF | TRBV5-6 | NA | TRBJ2-1 | NA
CSGDPGQQETQYF | TRBV29-1 | NA | TRBJ2-5 | TRBD1
CASSRRQGASEQYF | TRBV7-8 | NA | TRBJ2-7 | TRBD1
CARVGGYEQYF | TRBV7-3 | NA | TRBJ2-7 | NA
CASGREGADTQYF | TRBV7-3 | NA | TRBJ2-3 | TRBD2
CASSVDAAGSYEQYF | TRBV9 | NA | TRBJ2-7 | TRBD2
CATSREQRTDTQYF | TRBV15 | NA | TRBJ2-3 | NA
CASSQDLWDRYNEQFF | TRBV4-1 | once | TRBJ2-1 | TRBD1
CASSEGPDEKLFF | TRBV7-3 | NA | TRBJ1-4 | NA
CASSGRDRDRQFF | TRBV7-2 | NA | TRBJ2-1 | TRBD1
CASSLSGSVGEQFF | TRBV11-2 | NA | TRBJ2-1 | TRBD2
CASSYYMDLQSRANVLTF | TRBV18 | NA | TRBJ2-6 | NA
CASGLGIGLAESTDTQYF | TRBV12-5 | once | TRBJ2-3 | TRBD2
CATSRAVEGAYGYTF | TRBV15 | few | TRBJ1-2 | TRBD1
CASSFYLSPYNEQFF | TRBV11-2 | hyperexpanded | TRBJ2-1 | NA
CASSQGLADYNEQFF | TRBV4-2 | NA | TRBJ2-1 | TRBD2
CASTEPGGRYNEQFF | TRBV5-1 | NA | TRBJ2-1 | NA
CASSETSGDTGELFF | TRBV6-4 | NA | TRBJ2-2 | TRBD2
CASNWVDTGELFF | TRBV7-9 | NA | TRBJ2-2 | NA
CASSTTTGEDTEAFF | TRBV6-5 | few | TRBJ1-1 | TRBD1
CASSPPPSYEQYF | TRBV28 | NA | TRBJ2-7 | NA
CASSPRASGNYEQYF | TRBV9 | NA | TRBJ2-7 | TRBD2